This entry lists 6 T cell receptor beta chains sequenced from one sample in a study of regulatory T cells in long-lasting Graves disease (dated by TCRdb to the early 2020s). Library method: multiplex PCR. This sample was sequenced with an Illumina HiSeq 4000. TCR beta libraries were built with iRepertoire HTBI primers and Arm-PCR amplification of CDR3 regions. TCRdb ran its own pipeline on the public reads, namely fastp trimming at Q25 and MiXCR clone calling, and kept in-frame beta chains. For every CDR3 protein sequence, its rows merge into one entry that carries the most common genes and DNA. The sample table holds around 500,000 distinct CDR3 sequences, of which approximately 13% were seen once. Roughly 10% of the sample rests with the top ten. Per the publication, the time point label means: newly diagnosed GD, antithyroid drugs for less than 3 months. For both TCR sequencing and RNA sequencing, RNA was extracted from PBMCs in TRIzol.

The same sample was also used in a study of T cells in Graves' hyperthyroidism and ophthalmopathy.

Sequences were derived from peripheral blood mononuclear cells (PBMCs), sampled at new diagnosis, from a patient treated with antithyroid drugs. Source of these receptors: a man aged 25 to 40 with Graves disease. Donor details come from another sample of the same person, matched by shared clones.

Comment on this clonotype: A read error likely explains this, since a far larger clone differs by one base. This chain joins TRBV7-2 and TRBJ2-7; a possible D gene is TRBD2 (6 bases). V lost 6 bases, J lost 7 bases, and 25 bases lay in between. CDR1 is SGHTA, CDR2 FQGNSA, per germline. The CDR3 consists of 16 residues. The CDR3 nucleotides are TGTGCCAGCAGTGCAACGGGAGCCCTCTCCTACAATGAGCAGTACTTC. This sequence encodes CASSATGALSYNEQYF.

This clonotype was seen at least ten times. The chain links TRBV6-1 to TRBJ2-7, with D perhaps matching TRBD2 (6 bases). This CDR3 spans 14 amino acids. The germline V gene has CDR1 MNHNS and CDR2 SASEGT. Trimming removed 6 bases from V and 6 bases from J, with 18 bases in between. The CDR3 DNA follows: TGTGCCAGCAGGGGTGGGACTTCGAGGGGCGAGCAGTACTTC. Translating it yields CASRGGTSRGEQYF.

This clonotype was detected ten times or more. CDR3 region: CASSFLGTEGPGELFF. The CDR3 DNA sequence: TGCGCCAGCAGTTTCCTCGGGACAGAGGGGCCCGGGGAGCTGTTTTTT. This chain connects TRBV5-1 to TRBJ2-2; 7 positions match TRBD1. The ends lost 5 bases at V and 6 bases at J; junction bases unmatched: 13. Germline V gene data show CDR1 as SGHRS and CDR2 as YFSETQ. The CDR3 extends over 16 amino acids.

J is TRBJ2-7 and V is TRBV7-2; D may be TRBD1 (5 bases). Looked up from germline, CDR1 is SGHTA and CDR2 is FQGNSA. Trimming left V 5 bases short and J 2 bases short, with 13 bases between. This CDR3 has 14 amino acids. The CDR3 coding sequence is TGTGCCAGCAGCCAGACCCAGGGCCCCTACGAGCAGTACTTC. This translates into CASSQTQGPYEQYF.

The genes are TRBV18 and TRBJ2-7, with D uncertain. V lost 3 bases and J lost 2, with 8 bases in between. Germline V gene sequence: CDR1 KGHSH, CDR2 LQKENI. The CDR3 contains 13 residues. The CDR3 loop reads CASSPEVAYEQYF. The CDR3 DNA sequence: TGTGCCAGCTCACCTGAGGTTGCCTACGAGCAGTACTTC.

This clonotype was picked up many times. This chain connects TRBV6-5 to TRBJ2-4; 9 bases map to TRBD2. V dropped 2 bases and J dropped 8; count of bases not matched to a gene: 13. This CDR3 has 17 amino acids. The germline gives CDR1 MNHEY, CDR2 SVGAGI. The CDR3 sequence is CASSYTRLAAARDIQYF. As DNA, the CDR3 is TGTGCCAGCAGTTACACCAGACTAGCGGCAGCTCGGGACATTCAGTACTTC.